This entry is about one T cell receptor beta chain. As yet, its antigen is unknown. The data were produced by immunoSEQ multiplex PCR, yet TCRdb's version contains in-frame clones alone and is incomplete. The sample yields 200,000 to 300,000 clones, roughly 91% seen once. The data belong to a study of cytomegalovirus exposure and HLA in healthy donors. On the study more broadly: Later analysis reported that the 120 or so validation repertoires shared the platform of the 500 to 850 first-cohort repertoires. Study results and caveats: For cytomegalovirus status, the classifier reportedly gave diagnoses with high specificity and sensitivity. Clusters of TCRs from the first cohort tended to co-occur in the roughly 120 validation repertoires (as a later analysis found).

Trimming pared 4 bases from V and 1 base from J, leaving 6 bases between. This CDR3 has 12 residues. In germline, CDR1 is SGHRS, CDR2 YFSETQ. Sequencing was carried out using PBMCs. The rearrangement links TRBV5-1 to TRBJ2-7; no firm D call. This receptor was taken from a woman aged 30 to 39 in good health and CMV-seronegative. CDR3 coding DNA: TGCGCCAGCAGCGGTGCGTCCTACGAGCAGTACTTC. Its translation: CASSGASYEQYF.